Each of the 32 T cell receptor beta chains below was sequenced from the same sample in a study of control samples from healthy donors and cancer patients. The data were produced by immunoSEQ multiplex PCR, yet TCRdb's version contains in-frame clones alone and is incomplete. The data contain over 150,000 clones, around 87% of them seen just once; the ten biggest clones take up 1.1% to 1.5%. Sequencing used blood. The receptors were gathered from a woman in her forties or fifties in good health.

In DNA, the CDR3 is TGTGCCAGCAGCCCTCAGGGGAGGATGGCCCCTCGGGCTAACTATGGCTACACCTTC. Encoded protein: CASSPQGRMAPRANYGYTF. This rearrangement joins TRBV7-2 to TRBJ1-2, with D maybe TRBD1 (6 bases). The CDR3 spans 19 residues. Per the germline V gene, CDR1 is SGHTA and CDR2 is FQGNSA. Trimming left V 5 bases short and J 0 bases short, with 25 bases between.

The CDR3, as DNA: TGTGCCAGCAGCCAACGGGGGAGCAGCCTCTATGGCTACACCTTC. Protein sequence: CASSQRGSSLYGYTF. The chain uses TRBV3-1 (or the pseudogene TRBV3-2) and TRBJ1-2; D is perhaps TRBD1 (5 bases). CDR1 is LGHDT, CDR2 YNNKEL, per germline (reference sequence). The CDR3 is 15 amino acids. The ends were cut back, 2 bases at V and 4 bases at J, with 14 bases in the middle.

The chain is built from TRBV7-2 and TRBJ1-4; 8 bases fit TRBD1. Germline loops: CDR1 SGHTA, CDR2 FQGNSA. Germline trimming cut 2 bases from V and 7 bases from J; bases unmatched to any gene: 6. This CDR3 spans 15 amino acids. CDR3 region: CASSLQGALGEKLFF. CDR3 in DNA: TGTGCCAGCAGCTTACAGGGGGCGTTGGGTGAAAAACTGTTTTTT.

The gene calls are TRBV9 and TRBJ2-7, with 7 positions matching TRBD1. The CDR3 totals 14 residues. V was clipped by 4 bases and J by 2 bases; unmatched bases: 6. From germline, CDR1 is SGDLS and CDR2 YYNGEE. The CDR3 reads CASSFGQETYEQYF. CDR3 in DNA: TGTGCCAGCAGCTTCGGACAGGAGACCTACGAGCAGTACTTC. Using reference TRBV9 and TRBJ2-7 for the parts outside the CDR3, the full variable domain is DSGVTQTPKHLITATGQRVTLRCSPRSGDLSVYWYQQSLDQGLQFLIQYYNGEERAKGNILERFSAQQFPDLHSELNLSSLELGDSALYFCASSFGQETYEQYFGPGTRLTVT.

This chain's CDR3 is CASRNTPDFTEAFF. The CDR3 DNA follows: TGTGCCAGCAGAAATACACCCGATTTTACTGAAGCTTTCTTT. The gene calls are TRBV6-5 and TRBJ1-1; D is unclear. V was pared by 6 bases and J by 5 bases, with 16 bases between. CDR1 is MNHEY and CDR2 is SVGAGI in the germline V gene. The CDR3 extends over 14 amino acids.

This chain connects TRBV7-2 to TRBJ1-2, with D perhaps TRBD1 (5 bases). Trimming stripped 4 bases from V and 2 bases from J, with 23 bases between. This CDR3 is built from 18 residues. The V gene's germline CDR1 is SGHTA and CDR2 FQGNSA. This CDR3 reads CASSYRGVGAGGNYGYTF. The CDR3 DNA reads as TGTGCCAGCAGCTATAGGGGTGTTGGCGCAGGAGGAAACTATGGCTACACCTTC. The full variable domain, rest sourced from reference TRBV7-2 and TRBJ1-2, is GAGVSQSPSNKVTEKGKDVELRCDPISGHTALYWYRQSLGQGLEFLIYFQGNSAPDKSGLPSDRFSAERTGGSVSTLTIQRTQQEDSAVYLCASSYRGVGAGGNYGYTFGSGTRLTVV.

This clone was detected only once. The V gene is TRBV7-9, the J gene TRBJ2-1; D perhaps matches TRBD1 (6 bases). V dropped 3 bases and J dropped 4 bases, with 10 bases sitting between them. This CDR3 comprises 14 residues. In germline, CDR1 is SEHNR, CDR2 FQNEAQ (reference sequence). The CDR3 nucleotides read TGTGCCAGCAGCTTTTTACAGGGTTACAATGAGCAGTTCTTC. It is translated as CASSFLQGYNEQFF.

Only a few counts were recorded for this clone. The rearrangement joins TRBV27 to TRBJ2-2, with 7 bases matching TRBD1. Trimming cost V 5 bases and J 5 bases; bases outside gene matches: 11. This CDR3 has 16 amino acids. The germline gives CDR1 MNHEY, CDR2 SMNVEV (reference sequence). DNA of the CDR3: TGTGCCAGCAGTCCCCCCGGGACAGTAATGACCGGGGAGCTGTTTTTT. It translates to CASSPPGTVMTGELFF.

J is TRBJ2-7 and V is TRBV10-3, with TRBD1 as a possible D gene (8 bases). The germline V gene encodes CDR1 ENHRY and CDR2 SYGVKD. The CDR3 runs 16 residues. Trimming removed 4 bases at V and 0 bases at J, with 16 bases between. CDR3: CAISGHRGGHSYEQYF. CDR3 DNA: TGTGCCATCAGTGGACACAGGGGGGGGCACTCCTACGAGCAGTACTTC.

The table lists this clone with a count of one. The V and J genes are TRBV3-1 (or the pseudogene TRBV3-2) and TRBJ1-1; D is possibly TRBD1 (6 bases). Germline V lookup: CDR1 LGHDT, CDR2 YNNKEL (reference sequence). Trimming pared 4 bases from V and 10 bases from J, leaving 28 bases between. CDR3 length equals 17 residues. CDR3 nucleotides: TGTGCCAGCAGCCGCGGGGTCCCGGGACAAGGGCTATTTACAGCTTTCTTT. It encodes CASSRGVPGQGLFTAFF.

The sample holds a few counts of this clone. The chain links TRBV28 to TRBJ2-1; D unclear. Trimming stripped 7 bases from V and 9 bases from J, with 19 bases between. Germline CDR1 and CDR2: MDHEN and SYDVKM. The CDR3 length is 14 residues. CDR3 in amino acids: CASTPGLSVVEQFF. The CDR3 bases are TGTGCCAGCACTCCCGGTTTGAGTGTCGTTGAGCAGTTCTTC.

The rearrangement links TRBV7-9 to TRBJ2-3; TRBD2 matches at 9 bases. The ends lost 4 bases at V and 2 bases at J; junction bases unmatched: 13. The CDR3 is 18 amino acids. CDR1 SEHNR and CDR2 FQNEAQ come from the germline V gene (reference sequence). The CDR3 nucleotides read TGTGCCAGCAGCTCATTACGGTCTACTAGCGGGCACACAGATACGCAGTATTTT. Translation: CASSSLRSTSGHTDTQYF.

This clone was found once. The genes are TRBV7-2 and TRBJ2-5; D might be TRBD1 (6 bases). V gave up 1 base and J gave up 5 bases, with 11 bases separating them. This CDR3 comprises 14 residues. The germline gives CDR1 SGHTA, CDR2 FQGNSA. Written as DNA, the CDR3 is TGTGCCAGCAGCTTAGTGTGGGGGCCTGAGACCCAGTACTTC. Translated, it gives CASSLVWGPETQYF.

The CDR3 here is CAWSSGGTEAFF. Written as DNA, the CDR3 is TGTGCCTGGAGTTCAGGGGGCACTGAAGCTTTCTTT. The V gene is TRBV30, the J gene TRBJ1-1, with 7 bases lining up with TRBD1. Germline CDR1 reads GTSNPN; CDR2 reads SVGIG (reference sequence). CDR3 length: 12 amino acids. Trimming cost V 2 bases and J 4 bases; bases outside gene matches: 1.

The CDR3 loop is CASSPVQGESNQPQHF. CDR3 nucleotide sequence: TGTGCCAGCAGCCCTGTTCAGGGGGAGAGCAATCAGCCCCAGCATTTT. The chain links TRBV7-4 to TRBJ1-5; TRBD1 aligns across 7 bases. Germline CDR1 SGHVT, CDR2 SQSDAQ. The CDR3 runs to 16 residues. J gave up 1 base and V 5 bases, and 8 bases lay outside the gene matches. Full variable domain (rest looked up from reference TRBV7-4 and TRBJ1-5): GAGVSQSPRYKVAKRGRDVALRCDSISGHVTLYWYRQTLGQGSEVLTYSQSDAQRDKSGRPSGRFSAERPERSVSTLKIQRTEQGDSAVYLCASSPVQGESNQPQHFGDGTRLSIL.

This clone was seen a single time. The chain links TRBV29-1 to TRBJ2-1, with 14 bases aligning to TRBD2. CDR3 length equals 15 residues. Germline V CDR1 and CDR2: SQVTM, ANQGSEA. J was trimmed by 9 bases and V by 6 bases; bases with no gene match: 10. The CDR3 DNA reads as TGCAGCGTCCAAGGGACTAGCGGGAGCGTCGGTGAGCAGTTCTTC. Protein sequence: CSVQGTSGSVGEQFF.

The J gene is TRBJ1-1, the V gene TRBV5-5; TRBD1 might be the D (5 bases). Trimming cost V 3 bases and J 1 base, with 13 bases left between them. The CDR3 contains 15 residues. Germline V lookup: CDR1 SGHKS, CDR2 YYEKEE (reference sequence). The CDR3, as DNA: TGTGCCAGCAGCTGGGCCGGGACGGAGAACACTGAAGCTTTCTTT. It codes for CASSWAGTENTEAFF.

The V gene is TRBV7-2, the J gene TRBJ1-3; TRBD1 might be the D (5 bases). V lost 5 bases and J 4 bases, leaving 18 bases between the germline ends. Germline V CDR1 and CDR2: SGHTA, FQGNSA. The CDR3 spans 16 residues. The CDR3, as DNA: TGTGCCAGCAGCCTGGCGGGACCCAGTTGGGGAAACACCATATATTTT. Its translation: CASSLAGPSWGNTIYF.

This chain links TRBV5-1 with TRBJ2-2, with TRBD1 as a possible D gene (5 bases). Trimming removed 2 bases at V and 4 bases at J, with 12 bases between. The CDR3 loop spans 15 amino acids. CDR1 is SGHRS, CDR2 YFSETQ, per germline. The CDR3 nucleotides are TGCGCCAGCAGCTTTGTGCGGACAACCACCGGGGAGCTGTTTTTT. This encodes CASSFVRTTTGELFF.

This sequence joins TRBV5-1 and TRBJ2-5, with 7 bases aligning to TRBD1. The CDR3 sequence is 14 residues long. The V gene's germline CDR1 is SGHRS and CDR2 YFSETQ. With V trimmed by 3 bases and J by 1 base, 3 bases remained unmatched. CDR3 sequence reads: CASSSKGAQETQYF. In DNA, the CDR3 is TGCGCCAGCAGCTCCAAGGGGGCCCAAGAGACCCAGTACTTC. Together with reference TRBV5-1 and TRBJ2-5, the CDR3 gives the full variable domain: KAGVTQTPRYLIKTRGQQVTLSCSPISGHRSVSWYQQTPGQGLQFLFEYFSETQRNKGNFPGRFSGRQFSNSRSEMNVSTLELGDSALYLCASSSKGAQETQYFGPGTRLLVL.

The V gene is TRBV30, the J gene TRBJ2-3; D is ambiguous. V was pared by 4 bases and J by 8 bases, with 22 bases between. In germline, CDR1 is GTSNPN, CDR2 SVGIG (reference sequence). This CDR3 has 15 residues. The CDR3 DNA follows: TGTGCCTGGAATCGGCCCTCGTTGGCCGCCTCTACGCAGTATTTT. Translating it yields CAWNRPSLAASTQYF.

The chain employs TRBV11-2 and TRBJ1-6; no clear D gene. Germline assignment: CDR1 SGHAT and CDR2 FQNNGV. The CDR3 is 16 residues long. Trimming took 0 bases from V and 7 from J, leaving 13 bases between them. The CDR3 DNA sequence: TGTGCCAGCAGCTTAGACGTCAGCGTGGGAAATTCACCCCTCCACTTT. Amino acids: CASSLDVSVGNSPLHF. The full variable domain, rest sourced from reference TRBV11-2 and TRBJ1-6, is EAGVAQSPRYKIIEKRQSVAFWCNPISGHATLYWYQQILGQGPKLLIQFQNNGVVDDSQLPKDRFSAERLKGVDSTLKIQPAKLEDSAVYLCASSLDVSVGNSPLHFGNGTRLTVT.

As for this clone: This same CDR3 is encoded by further DNA sequences in the sample. V and J are TRBV14 and TRBJ1-2; D gene ambiguous. The CDR3 sequence is 13 residues long. Between the trimmed V and J ends, which lost 1 base and 0 bases, there was a span of 3 bases. The germline V gene has CDR1 SGHDN and CDR2 FVKESK. CDR3: CASSQGTNYGYTF. CDR3 bases: TGTGCCAGCAGCCAAGGAACTAACTATGGCTACACCTTC.

V gene TRBV7-2 combines with J gene TRBJ2-7; D may be TRBD2 (6 bases). CDR1 SGHTA and CDR2 FQGNSA come from the germline V gene. V lost 5 bases and J 6 bases, leaving 17 bases between the germline ends. CDR3 length: 14 residues. The CDR3 DNA reads TGTGCCAGCAGCGGTACCGGGGGTTGGCGCGAGCAGTACTTC. Translating gives CASSGTGGWREQYF. The entire variable domain, with the rest obtained from reference TRBV7-2 and TRBJ2-7, is as follows: GAGVSQSPSNKVTEKGKDVELRCDPISGHTALYWYRQSLGQGLEFLIYFQGNSAPDKSGLPSDRFSAERTGGSVSTLTIQRTQQEDSAVYLCASSGTGGWREQYFGPGTRLTVT.

This chain uses TRBV7-2 with TRBJ1-2; D unresolved. Between the trimmed V and J ends, which lost 5 bases and 4 bases, there was a span of 8 bases. Germline V gene data show CDR1 as SGHTA and CDR2 as FQGNSA. This CDR3 is built from 12 residues. The DNA for the CDR3 is TGTGCCAGCAGCCCCCAATCCTATGGCTACACCTTC. Translating gives CASSPQSYGYTF.

The J gene is TRBJ2-5, the V gene TRBV5-1; 7 bases fit TRBD1. J was trimmed by 1 base and V by 5 bases; bases with no gene match: 2. CDR3 size: 13 residues. The germline V gene has CDR1 SGHRS and CDR2 YFSETQ. CDR3: CASRGTVQETQYF. In DNA form, the CDR3 reads TGCGCCAGCAGGGGGACAGTCCAAGAGACCCAGTACTTC.

This chain joins TRBV6-6 and TRBJ1-2; D is uncertain. CDR1 is MNHNY and CDR2 is SVGAGI in the germline V gene (reference sequence). This CDR3 has 13 amino acids. V lost 6 bases and J lost 2, with 10 bases in between. The CDR3 sequence is CASSQPGNYGYTF. The CDR3, as DNA: TGTGCCAGCAGCCAACCCGGAAACTATGGCTACACCTTC.

V usage is TRBV29-1 and J usage is TRBJ1-1, with D possibly TRBD1 on 6 matching bases. The CDR3 has 12 residues. Germline V gene data show CDR1 as SQVTM and CDR2 as ANQGSEA. V shed 3 bases and J shed 5 bases, with 10 bases lying between them. CDR3 protein: CSVDSGETEAFF. The CDR3 DNA is TGCAGCGTTGATTCAGGGGAAACTGAAGCTTTCTTT.

The chain has TRBV28 and TRBJ2-1, with 8 bases matching TRBD2. There are 16 residues in the CDR3. Germline-derived CDR1 and CDR2 are MDHEN and SYDVKM. J lost 11 bases, V lost 5 bases, and 17 bases had no gene match. CDR3 nucleotide sequence: TGTGCCAGCAGTCCGACATCTTCACTAGCGGTCCGAAAGCAGTTCTTC. Protein product: CASSPTSSLAVRKQFF.

This chain connects TRBV19 to TRBJ2-5, with 10 nucleotides matching TRBD2. Per the germline V gene, CDR1 is LNHDA and CDR2 is SQIVND (reference sequence). The CDR3 spans 14 residues. The junction had 7 bases not matched to a gene; V was cut back by 7 bases and J by 5 bases. Here the CDR3 reads CASTESTSGETQYF. CDR3 DNA sequence: TGTGCCAGTACCGAGTCGACTAGCGGGGAGACCCAGTACTTC.

The chain recombines TRBV5-1 with TRBJ2-3; the match to TRBD1 covers 11 bases. The V gene end was trimmed by 0 bases and the J gene end by 0 bases; junction bases not matched to a gene: 3. The CDR3 runs to 17 residues. The germline V gene encodes CDR1 SGHRS and CDR2 YFSETQ. CDR3 in DNA: TGCGCCAGCAGCTTGGCCGGACAGGGGGCTAGCACAGATACGCAGTATTTT. Protein: CASSLAGQGASTDTQYF.

A remark on this clone: The junction does not match germline at one end; this may be a read error. CDR3 amino acids: CASSLAGDRAQASF. CDR3 coding DNA: TGTGCCAGCAGCTTGGCCGGGGACAGGGCGCAGGCGAGCTTC. The chain couples TRBV7-2 to TRBJ1-2; 9 bases map to TRBD1. This CDR3 spans 14 amino acids. Germline loops: CDR1 SGHTA, CDR2 FQGNSA.